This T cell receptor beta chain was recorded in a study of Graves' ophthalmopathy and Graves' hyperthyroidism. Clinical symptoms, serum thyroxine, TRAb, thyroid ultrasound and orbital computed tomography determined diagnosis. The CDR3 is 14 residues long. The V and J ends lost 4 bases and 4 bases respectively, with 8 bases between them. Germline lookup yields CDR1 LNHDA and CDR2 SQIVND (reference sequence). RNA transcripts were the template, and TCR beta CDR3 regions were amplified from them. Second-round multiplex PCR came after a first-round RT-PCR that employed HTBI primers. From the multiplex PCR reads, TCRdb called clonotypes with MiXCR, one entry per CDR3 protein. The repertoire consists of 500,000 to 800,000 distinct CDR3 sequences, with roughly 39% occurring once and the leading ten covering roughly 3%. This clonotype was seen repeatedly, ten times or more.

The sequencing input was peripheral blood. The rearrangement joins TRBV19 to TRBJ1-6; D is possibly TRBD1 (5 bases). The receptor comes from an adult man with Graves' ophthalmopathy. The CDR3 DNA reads TGTGCCAGTAGTACGGGACGGTATAATTCACCCCTCCACTTT. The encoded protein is CASSTGRYNSPLHF.